This is a list of T cell receptor beta chains from one sample in a study of Ad26.COV2.S vaccination and SARS-CoV-2 variants. Profiled with immunoSEQ multiplex PCR; TCRdb holds only in-frame clones, not every one. The sample shows about 250,000 clones, about 83% of them seen only once. The specimen was peripheral blood, collected in a trial of Ad26.COV2.S vaccine versus placebo. Receptors were obtained from a person between 18 and 65 years old who received the Ad26.COV2.S COVID-19 vaccine or a placebo. The CDR3 runs from the conserved cysteine through the conserved F or W. The D gene is left open where the match is weak. For some rows the clone size is stated as once, few or many, or as a class when expanded; others skip it.

TRBV5-6	NA	NA	TRBJ2-5	TGTGCCAGCAGCTTGGCCGGAAGGGGAGAGACCCAGTACTTC	CASSLAGRGETQYF
TRBV27	NA	TRBD1	TRBJ2-3	TGTGCCAGCAGTCACGTGACATGGACAGGGGGAGCAGATACGCAGTATTTT	CASSHVTWTGGADTQYF
TRBV20-1	NA	NA	TRBJ1-2	TGCAGTGCCCGGACCTTCTATGGCTACACCTTC	CSARTFYGYTF
TRBV9	NA	NA	TRBJ2-2	TGTGCCAGCCGGTCAGGGCCTTCTACCGGGGAGCTGTTTTTT	CASRSGPSTGELFF
TRBV9	NA	NA	TRBJ2-2	TGTGCCAGCAGCGCGGGGGACAGAGACACCGGGGAGCTGTTTTTT	CASSAGDRDTGELFF
TRBV4-1	NA	NA	TRBJ1-4	TGCGCCAGCAGCCAAGTTCAGATTGAAAAACTGTTTTTT	CASSQVQIEKLFF
TRBV19	NA	NA	TRBJ1-1	TGTGCCAGTAGGTTACAGGGGAACACTGAAGCTTTCTTT	CASRLQGNTEAFF
TRBV7-7	once	TRBD2	TRBJ2-1	TGTGCCAGCAGCTTAGCTGGGGGGGTATCCTACAATGAGCAGTTCTTC	CASSLAGGVSYNEQFF
TRBV4-3	NA	NA	TRBJ1-6	TGCGCCAGCAGCCAAGAGGAGGGTAATAATTCACCCCTCCACTTT	CASSQEEGNNSPLHF
TRBV14	NA	NA	TRBJ2-1	TGTGCCAGCAGCCAAGACGGGTACAATGAGCAGTTCTTC	CASSQDGYNEQFF
TRBV4-3	NA	TRBD1	TRBJ2-7	TGCGCCAGCAGCCAAGATAGGACAGGGGGAGGCTACGAGCAGTACTTC	CASSQDRTGGGYEQYF
TRBV7-3	once	NA	TRBJ2-3	TGTGCCAGCAGCTACCTCCCGGGAGAACGTAGTGCAGATACGCAGTATTTT	CASSYLPGERSADTQYF
TRBV27	NA	NA	TRBJ2-7	TGTGCCAGCAGAAATACGGGACATCCTCCTTACGAGCAGTACTTC	CASRNTGHPPYEQYF
TRBV7-9	NA	TRBD1	TRBJ2-7	TGTGCCAGCGGCGCTAACAGGGGGCCCTCCTACGAGCAGTACTTC	CASGANRGPSYEQYF
TRBV4-1	NA	NA	TRBJ2-3	TGCGCCAGCAGCCAAGAAGGCAGGATCACAGATACGCAGTATTTT	CASSQEGRITDTQYF
TRBV5-1	NA	TRBD1	TRBJ2-1	TGCGCCAGCAGCGACGGACAGGTGTCCTACAATGAGCAGTTCTTC	CASSDGQVSYNEQFF
TRBV3-1/TRBV3-2	NA	NA	TRBJ1-1	TGTGCCAGCAGCCTCGGGGCAGGGAAAGGCACTGAAGCTTTCTTT	CASSLGAGKGTEAFF
TRBV19	NA	TRBD1	TRBJ2-7	TGTGCCAGTAGTATAGAAAAAGCGACAGGGGCCAAGCACTACGAGCAGTACTTC	CASSIEKATGAKHYEQYF
TRBV24-1	few	NA	TRBJ2-2	TGTGCCACCAGTGATCACCCCACAGGTGACACCGGGGAGCTGTTTTTT	CATSDHPTGDTGELFF
TRBV4-1	NA	TRBD2	TRBJ2-3	TGCGCCAGCAGCCGGACTAGCGGGGCAGATACGCAGTATTTT	CASSRTSGADTQYF
TRBV5-1	NA	NA	TRBJ2-7	TGCGCCAGCAGGAGGCAGGGGTCCGACTACGAGCAGTACTTC	CASRRQGSDYEQYF
TRBV6-6	NA	NA	TRBJ1-5	TGTGCCAGCAGTTACGGGGGGAGTGGTAATCAGCCCCAGCATTTT	CASSYGGSGNQPQHF
TRBV12-3/TRBV12-4	NA	NA	TRBJ1-1	TGTGCCAGCAGTTTAAGAGATTACACTGAAGCTTTCTTT	CASSLRDYTEAFF
TRBV5-1	NA	TRBD2	TRBJ2-5	TGCGCCAGCAGCACCCCCTCCGGGACTACTTCTCAAGAGACCCAGTACTTC	CASSTPSGTTSQETQYF
TRBV4-2	NA	NA	TRBJ1-5	TGTGCCAGCAGCCAAGGCAGGTTTAGCAATCAGCCCCAGCATTTT	CASSQGRFSNQPQHF
TRBV5-1	few	NA	TRBJ1-3	TGCGCCAGCAGCTTAGACTTCAGCTCTGGAAACACCATATATTTT	CASSLDFSSGNTIYF
TRBV7-2	NA	NA	TRBJ2-1	TGTGCCAGCGGACACTTCTCCTACAATGAGCAGTTCTTC	CASGHFSYNEQFF
TRBV25-1	few	NA	TRBJ1-4	TGTGCCAGCAGGCAGGGCCCTAATGAAAAACTGTTTTTT	CASRQGPNEKLFF
TRBV5-1	NA	NA	TRBJ2-3	TGCGCCAGCAGCTTGTTCCCCCCGGGGGGCACAGATACGCAGTATTTT	CASSLFPPGGTDTQYF
TRBV27	NA	TRBD1	TRBJ1-5	TGTGCCAGCAGTTTGACAGGGGCCCAGCCCCAGCATTTT	CASSLTGAQPQHF
TRBV27	NA	NA	TRBJ2-6	TGTGCCAGCAGTTTATCGGGGCCTCAGGGCGGGGCCAACGTCCTGACTTTC	CASSLSGPQGGANVLTF
TRBV29-1	NA	TRBD2	TRBJ2-5	TGCAGCGTTGATGCGGCGGGAGGAGAGACCCAGTACTTC	CSVDAAGGETQYF
TRBV5-1	NA	TRBD1	TRBJ2-7	TGCGCCAGCAGTTTTCCGGGACAGGGTTCCTACGAGCAGTACTTC	CASSFPGQGSYEQYF
TRBV10-3	NA	NA	TRBJ1-5	TGTGCCATCAGTGCAGGCACCAATCAGCCCCAGCATTTT	CAISAGTNQPQHF
TRBV20-1	NA	TRBD1	TRBJ1-2	TGCAGTGCTAACGGACAGGGGGCGGACACCTTC	CSANGQGADTF
TRBV6-2/TRBV6-3	NA	NA	TRBJ2-2	TGTGCCAGCAGCAACTTACAGGGATACGCCGGGGAGCTGTTTTTT	CASSNLQGYAGELFF
TRBV5-4	NA	TRBD2	TRBJ2-2	TGTGCCAGCAGTCTTGGACTAGCGGGAGGGCACACCGGGGAGCTGTTTTTT	CASSLGLAGGHTGELFF
TRBV18	NA	NA	TRBJ1-4	TGTGCCAGCTCAGAACAAGCAACTAATGAAAAACTGTTTTTT	CASSEQATNEKLFF
TRBV4-3	NA	NA	TRBJ1-1	TGCGCCAGCAGCCAGTCTCAGGGATTGGGCACTGAAGCTTTCTTT	CASSQSQGLGTEAFF
TRBV27	NA	NA	TRBJ2-3	TGTGCCAGCAGCTCAATTCAATTATTGGGCACAGATACGCAGTATTTT	CASSSIQLLGTDTQYF
TRBV27	NA	NA	TRBJ1-3	TGTGCCAGCAGTTCAGTCTCTGGAAACACCATATATTTT	CASSSVSGNTIYF
TRBV9	NA	NA	TRBJ1-3	TGTGCCAGCAGCGTCAGGACCTCTGGAAACACCATATATTTT	CASSVRTSGNTIYF
TRBV12-3/TRBV12-4	few	NA	TRBJ1-5	TGTGCCAGCAGTTTATCCGGGCACCGGTCCTATTTT	CASSLSGHRSYF
TRBV5-3	NA	NA	TRBJ1-3	TGTGCCAGAAGCGTACGAGTGAGAGGAAACACCATATATTTT	CARSVRVRGNTIYF
TRBV7-2	NA	TRBD2	TRBJ2-7	TGTGCCAGCAGCTTAGTAATCGGACTAGCGGCCGAGCAGTACTTC	CASSLVIGLAAEQYF
TRBV19	NA	NA	TRBJ2-1	TGTGCCAGTGGTCAGGGAGGCAATGAGCAGTTCTTC	CASGQGGNEQFF
TRBV7-2	NA	NA	TRBJ1-5	TGTGCCAGCAGCTTAGATAGGGATTGGGGTCAGCCCCAGCATTTT	CASSLDRDWGQPQHF
TRBV9	NA	TRBD1	TRBJ1-2	TGTGCCAGCAGCCTTGGGGACAGCGAGGTCTGGGATGGCTACACCTTC	CASSLGDSEVWDGYTF
TRBV5-4	NA	TRBD2	TRBJ2-1	TGTGCCAGCAGAACCGGGACTAGCGGTTCAAATGAGCAGTTCTTC	CASRTGTSGSNEQFF
TRBV5-1	once	NA	TRBJ2-5	TGCGCCAGCAGCTTGAATCGAAGGGCAGCGGTATTCCAAGAGACCCAGTACTTC	CASSLNRRAAVFQETQYF
TRBV4-2	NA	NA	TRBJ2-5	TGTGCCAGCAGCCAAGATCGGGAGACCCAGTACTTC	CASSQDRETQYF
TRBV7-3	NA	TRBD1	TRBJ2-7	TGTGCCAGCAGCCTGACAGGGTTTGACGAGCAGTACTTC	CASSLTGFDEQYF
TRBV19	NA	NA	TRBJ1-1	TGTGCCAGTAGTGTCCTGGGTGAAGCTTTCTTT	CASSVLGEAFF
TRBV24-1	NA	TRBD1	TRBJ1-1	TGTGCCACCAGTGAGGCTGGGACAGGGAGGTGGAAAGCTTTCTTT	CATSEAGTGRWKAFF
TRBV14	NA	NA	TRBJ2-2	TGTGCCAGCAGCCAAGTTGAGGCGGCCACCGGGGAGCTGTTTTTT	CASSQVEAATGELFF
TRBV5-1	NA	TRBD1	TRBJ1-2	TGCGCCATCGGAACGGGACAGGGTCATGGCTACACCTTC	CAIGTGQGHGYTF